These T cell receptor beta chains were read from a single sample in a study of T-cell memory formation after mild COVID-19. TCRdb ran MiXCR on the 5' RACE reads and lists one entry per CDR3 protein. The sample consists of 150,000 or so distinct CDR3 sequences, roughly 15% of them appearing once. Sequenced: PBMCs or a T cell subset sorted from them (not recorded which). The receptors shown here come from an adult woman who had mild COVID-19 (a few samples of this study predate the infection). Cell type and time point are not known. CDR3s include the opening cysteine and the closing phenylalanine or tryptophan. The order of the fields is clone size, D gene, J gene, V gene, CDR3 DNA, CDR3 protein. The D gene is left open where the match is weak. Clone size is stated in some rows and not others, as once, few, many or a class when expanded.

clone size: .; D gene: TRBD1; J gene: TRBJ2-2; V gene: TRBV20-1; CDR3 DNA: TGCAGTGCTACCGGGACAGGGAGTACCGGGGAGCTGTTTTTT; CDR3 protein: CSATGTGSTGELFF
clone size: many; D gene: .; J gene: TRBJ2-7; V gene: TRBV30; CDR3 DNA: TGTGCCTGGAGTGTAGGCCTAGCTGGGACCTACGAGCAGTACTTC; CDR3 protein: CAWSVGLAGTYEQYF
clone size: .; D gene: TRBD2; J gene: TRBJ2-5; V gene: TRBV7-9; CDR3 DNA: TGTGCCAGCAGCTTATCGGCTAGCGGGACTGAGACCCAGTACTTC; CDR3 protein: CASSLSASGTETQYF
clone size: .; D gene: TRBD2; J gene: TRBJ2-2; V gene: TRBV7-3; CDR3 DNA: TGTGCCAGCAGCCCCGGCGGCGGGGGGAACACCGGGGAGCTGTTTTTT; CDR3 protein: CASSPGGGGNTGELFF
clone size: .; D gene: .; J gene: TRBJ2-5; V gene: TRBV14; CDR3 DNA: TGTGCCAGCAGCCAAAACAGGGCCCAAGAGACCCAGTACTTC; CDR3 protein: CASSQNRAQETQYF
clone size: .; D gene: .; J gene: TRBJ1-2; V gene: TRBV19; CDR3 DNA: TGTGCCAGTAGTATAGGACCGACCTTCTATGGCTACACCTTC; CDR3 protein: CASSIGPTFYGYTF
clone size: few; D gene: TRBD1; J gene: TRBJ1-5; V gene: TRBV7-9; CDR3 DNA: TGTGCCAGCAGCTTATTCAGGGGGGACAGCAATCAGCCCCAGCATTTT; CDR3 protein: CASSLFRGDSNQPQHF
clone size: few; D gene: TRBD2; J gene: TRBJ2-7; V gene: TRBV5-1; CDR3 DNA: TGCGCCAGCAGCGCCGGGACTAGCGGGAGTTACTCCTACGAGCAGTACTTC; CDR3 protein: CASSAGTSGSYSYEQYF
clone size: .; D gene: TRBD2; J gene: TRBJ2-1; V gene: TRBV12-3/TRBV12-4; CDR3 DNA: TGTGCCAGCAGTCGAGGGACTAGCTTCTACAATGAGCAGTTCTTC; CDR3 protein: CASSRGTSFYNEQFF
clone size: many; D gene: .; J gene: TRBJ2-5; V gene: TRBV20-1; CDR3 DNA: TGCAGTGCTAGAGATCGTAGAGAGACCCAGTACTTC; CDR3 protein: CSARDRRETQYF
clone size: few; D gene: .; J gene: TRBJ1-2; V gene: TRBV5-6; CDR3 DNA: TGTGCCAGCAGCTTGAACATTTATGGCTACACCTTC; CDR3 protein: CASSLNIYGYTF
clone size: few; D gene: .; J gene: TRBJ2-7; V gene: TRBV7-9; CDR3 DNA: TGTGCCAGCAGCTTCCGGGACACCTACGAGCAGTACTTC; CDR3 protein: CASSFRDTYEQYF
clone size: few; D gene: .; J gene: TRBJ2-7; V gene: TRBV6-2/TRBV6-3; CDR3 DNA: TGTGCCAGCAGCCGAGTCCCACTACTAGTCGAGCAGTACTTC; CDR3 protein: CASSRVPLLVEQYF
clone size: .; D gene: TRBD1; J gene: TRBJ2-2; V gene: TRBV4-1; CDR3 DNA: TGCGCCAGCAGCCAGACGTATGGGACAGGGAACACCGGGGAGCTGTTTTTT; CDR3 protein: CASSQTYGTGNTGELFF
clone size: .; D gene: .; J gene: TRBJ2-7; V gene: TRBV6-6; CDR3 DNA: TGTGCCAGCAGTCAACTTGCCACCTACGAGCAGTACTTC; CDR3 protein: CASSQLATYEQYF
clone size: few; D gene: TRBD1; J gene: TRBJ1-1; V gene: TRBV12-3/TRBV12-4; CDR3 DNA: TGTGCCAGCAGACACGGACAGGGGGCGTTGAACACTGAAGCTTTCTTT; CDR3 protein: CASRHGQGALNTEAFF
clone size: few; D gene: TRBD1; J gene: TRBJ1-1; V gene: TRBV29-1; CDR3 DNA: TGCAGCGTTGGGACAGGGGTCTCTGAAGCTTTCTTT; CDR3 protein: CSVGTGVSEAFF
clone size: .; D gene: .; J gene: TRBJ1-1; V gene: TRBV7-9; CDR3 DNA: TGTGCCAGCAGCTTCGAAAGAGTCACAGGGTTGAACACTGAAGCTTTCTTT; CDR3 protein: CASSFERVTGLNTEAFF
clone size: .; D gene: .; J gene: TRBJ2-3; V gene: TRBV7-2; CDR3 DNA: TGTGCCAGCAGCACCCGAATTACAGATACGCAGTATTTT; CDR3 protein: CASSTRITDTQYF
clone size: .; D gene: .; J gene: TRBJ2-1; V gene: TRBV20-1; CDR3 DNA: TGCAGTGCTAGAGATCTGGGTCGGGGGGCGCACGATGAGCAGTTCTTC; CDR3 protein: CSARDLGRGAHDEQFF
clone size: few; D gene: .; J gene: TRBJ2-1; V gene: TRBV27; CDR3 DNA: TGTGCCAGCAGTAAAACCCCTAGTGGGGATGAGCAGTTCTTC; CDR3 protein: CASSKTPSGDEQFF
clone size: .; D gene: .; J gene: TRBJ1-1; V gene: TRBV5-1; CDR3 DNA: TGCGCCAGCAGCTTGAGTCAGGGGCCTGGCTTAGGGACTGAAGCTTTCTTT; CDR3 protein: CASSLSQGPGLGTEAFF
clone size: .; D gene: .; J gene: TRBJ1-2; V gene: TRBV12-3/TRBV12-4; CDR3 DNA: TGTGCCAGCAGTGGCGGGACCCAGGGCTACACCTTC; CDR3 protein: CASSGGTQGYTF
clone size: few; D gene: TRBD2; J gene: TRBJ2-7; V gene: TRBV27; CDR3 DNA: TGTGCCAGCAGTTGGTTAGCGGGGGGGACCTACGAGCAGTACTTC; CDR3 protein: CASSWLAGGTYEQYF
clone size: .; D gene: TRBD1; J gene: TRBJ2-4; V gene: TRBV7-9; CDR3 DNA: TGTGCCAGCACCGGGACAGAGCTAAACATTCAGTACTTC; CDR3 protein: CASTGTELNIQYF
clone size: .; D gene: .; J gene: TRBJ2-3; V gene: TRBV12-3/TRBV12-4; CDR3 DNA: TGTGCCAGCAGTCCGCTCGACTACACAGATACGCAGTATTTT; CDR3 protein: CASSPLDYTDTQYF
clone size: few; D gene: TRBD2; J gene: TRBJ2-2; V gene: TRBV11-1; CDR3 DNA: TGTGCCAGCAGCCCGAATCTAGCGGGAGGGGTCGGCGGGGAGCTGTTTTTT; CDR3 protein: CASSPNLAGGVGGELFF
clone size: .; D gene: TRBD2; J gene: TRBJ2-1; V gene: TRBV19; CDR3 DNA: TGTGCCAGTAGTATAGTAAGGACTAGCGATGAGCAGTTCTTC; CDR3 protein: CASSIVRTSDEQFF
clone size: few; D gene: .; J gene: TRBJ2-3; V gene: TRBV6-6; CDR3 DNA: TGTGCCAGCAAGGTGGGCACAGATACGCAGTATTTT; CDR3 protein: CASKVGTDTQYF
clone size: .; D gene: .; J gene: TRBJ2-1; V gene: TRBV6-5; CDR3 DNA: TGTGCCAGCAAAAGGCAACCTTACAATGAGCAGTTCTTC; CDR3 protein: CASKRQPYNEQFF
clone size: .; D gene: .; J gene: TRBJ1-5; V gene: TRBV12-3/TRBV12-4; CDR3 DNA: TGTGCCAGCAGTTTTTACGGGGTTCATCAGCCCCAGCATTTT; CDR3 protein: CASSFYGVHQPQHF